The 13 T cell receptor beta chains given below trace back to one sample, sequenced in a study of blood T cells in healthy people across ages. Through a sample-barcoded 5' primer and a J-beta primer mix, a second PCR was run for 7 to 11 cycles. TCRdb analysed the 5' RACE reads with MiXCR anew, one entry per CDR3 protein. The data contain some 900,000 distinct CDR3 sequences, 25% to 30% of them singletons. The sample comprised blood. Source of these receptors: a woman older than 75 in good health.

The J gene is TRBJ2-2, the V gene TRBV12-3 or TRBV12-4; D could derive from TRBD1 or TRBD2 (5 bases each). This CDR3 contains 13 residues. Trimming took 5 bases from V and 5 from J, leaving 9 bases between them. The CDR3 DNA sequence: TGTGCCAGCAGTAGAGGGGAAACCGGGGAGCTGTTTTTT. This encodes CASSRGETGELFF.

A few counts support this clonotype. Being one base from a much bigger clone, this may be a read error. V usage is TRBV14 and J usage is TRBJ2-7; 8 bases fit TRBD2. Germline V lookup: CDR1 SGHDN, CDR2 FVKESK. Trimming took 0 bases from V and 7 from J; bases not matched to a gene: 11. This CDR3 is built from 16 residues. CDR3 sequence: CASSQDRGGHYNEQYF. CDR3 bases: TGTGCCAGCAGCCAAGATCGGGGGGGCCACTACAATGAGCAGTACTTC.

This clonotype has ten or more counts. The rearrangement links TRBV4-2 to TRBJ1-6; D call uncertain. V shed 5 bases and J shed 5 bases, with 13 bases lying between them. CDR3 length: 15 residues. Looked up from germline, CDR1 is LGHNA and CDR2 is YNFKEQ. The CDR3 sequence: CASSTPTSDNSPLHF. CDR3 sequence (DNA): TGTGCCAGCAGCACGCCAACTTCGGATAATTCACCCCTCCACTTT.

This clonotype was found many times. The chain carries TRBV7-2 and TRBJ1-2, with 8 nucleotides matching TRBD1. CDR3 length: 14 residues. Germline CDR1 and CDR2: SGHTA and FQGNSA. J was trimmed by 6 bases and V by 5 bases; bases with no gene match: 8. CDR3 nucleotide sequence: TGTGCCAGCAGCCCCCACCGACAGGGGAATGGCTACACCTTC. This sequence encodes CASSPHRQGNGYTF.

The sample holds a few counts of this clonotype. A read error may be the cause here, since a much bigger clone is one base away. This sequence joins TRBV7-2 and TRBJ2-5; 8 bases map to TRBD2. V was clipped by 0 bases and J by 11 bases; unmatched bases: 17. CDR1 and CDR2 (germline): SGHTA, FQGNSA. The CDR3 length is 17 residues. CDR3: CASSLALIRWRGDEQYF. The CDR3 bases are TGTGCCAGCAGCTTAGCGCTAATCAGGTGGCGGGGGGATGAGCAGTACTTC.

This clonotype was counted at least ten times. V usage is TRBV7-9 and J usage is TRBJ2-5, with a possible D match to TRBD2 (5 bases). Germline V gives CDR1 SEHNR, CDR2 FQNEAQ (reference sequence). Trimming took off 5 bases at V and 0 bases at J, with 16 bases between the two ends. This CDR3 region has 16 residues. The CDR3 loop reads CASSQAATANQETQYF. CDR3 DNA sequence: TGTGCCAGCAGCCAAGCGGCAACAGCCAACCAAGAGACCCAGTACTTC. The full variable domain, its missing parts supplied by reference TRBV7-9 and TRBJ2-5, is DTGVSQNPRHKITKRGQNVTFRCDPISEHNRLYWYRQTLGQGPEFLTYFQNEAQLEKSRLLSDRFSAERPKGSFSTLEIQRTEQGDSAMYLCASSQAATANQETQYFGPGTRLLVL.

This sequence joins TRBV3-1 and TRBJ1-1; D is perhaps TRBD1 (5 bases). The germline CDR1 and CDR2 sequences are LGHDT and YNNKEL (reference sequence). The CDR3 contains 13 residues. Trimming cost V 8 bases and J 5 bases, with 15 bases left between them. CDR3 nucleotides: TGTGCCAGCTCTCCGGGGGGTAAGACTGAAGCTTTCTTT. Its protein is CASSPGGKTEAFF. The whole variable domain, remainder taken from reference TRBV3-1 and TRBJ1-1, is DTAVSQTPKYLVTQMGNDKSIKCEQNLGHDTMYWYKQDSKKFLKIMFSYNNKELIINETVPNRFSPKSPDKAHLNLHINSLELGDSAVYFCASSPGGKTEAFFGQGTRLTVV.

Remarks on this clonotype: Given the absence of the conserved phenylalanine or tryptophan at the CDR3 end, a read error is likely. No DNA is shown, since the ends of the CDR3 on it are uncertain; the CDR3 is the one TCRdb lists. Here the CDR3 reads CASIDRGRGGYTFGS. The genes are TRBV6-2 or TRBV6-3 and TRBJ2-5; TRBD1 is the table's D call and was not checked against the DNA. The germline V gene has CDR1 MNHEY and CDR2 SVGEGT. The CDR3 has 15 amino acids, counting both end residues.

This clonotype was seen at least ten times. The rearrangement links TRBV4-1 to TRBJ2-3, with D possibly TRBD2 on 5 matching bases. This CDR3 is 16 amino acids long. The V gene's germline CDR1 is MGHRA and CDR2 YSYEKL. V was trimmed by 5 bases and J by 6 bases, leaving 21 bases between them. The CDR3 region has the DNA TGCGCCAGCAGCGTCTCACGGCAAGGGCCGGGGGATACGCAGTATTTT. Amino acids: CASSVSRQGPGDTQYF.

This chain connects TRBV7-9 to TRBJ1-5; the D is unclear. The CDR3 runs to 14 residues. The ends were cut back, 2 bases at V and 3 bases at J, with 8 bases in the middle. Germline CDR1 reads SEHNR; CDR2 reads FQNEAQ (reference sequence). The CDR3 region has the DNA TGTGCCAGCAGCTTAAAAGGTCCCAATCAGCCCCAGCATTTT. Encoded protein: CASSLKGPNQPQHF.

This clonotype was seen at least ten times. The chain recombines TRBV12-5 with TRBJ2-3, with D uncertain. Germline V lookup: CDR1 LGHNT, CDR2 FRNRAP. The ends were cut back, 6 bases at V and 3 bases at J, with 10 bases in the middle. The CDR3 spans 13 residues. CDR3 DNA: TGTGCTAGTGGCCCAACAGAAACAGATACGCAGTATTTT. This sequence encodes CASGPTETDTQYF.

This clonotype was observed a few times. A much larger clone lies one base from this, so it may be a read error. CDR3 loop: CTSSPRLAAQNTQYF. CDR3 nucleotides: TGTACCAGCAGTCCACGTCTGGCAGCACAGAATACGCAGTATTTT. The chain links TRBV12-3 or TRBV12-4 to TRBJ2-3, with unresolved D. The CDR3 has 15 residues.

At least ten counts were recorded for this clonotype. Compared with germline, one end of the junction differs, possibly owing to a read error. The CDR3 protein is CASSKDFIREQFF. In nucleotides, the CDR3 is TGTGCCAGCAGCAAAGACTTTATCCGGGAGCAGTTCTTC. The chain uses TRBV3-1 and TRBJ2-1; D is undetermined. The CDR3 covers 13 residues. Germline CDR1 reads LGHDT; CDR2 reads YNNKEL (reference sequence).